What follows are 15 T cell receptor beta chains derived from one specimen sequenced in a study of memory CD4+ T cells and cytomegalovirus serostatus (dated by TCRdb to between 2017 and 2020). Single viable CD3+CD4+CD8-CD45RO+ cells were sorted as memory CD4+ T cells on a FACSAria II. Library method: the immunoSEQ multiplex PCR assay. The source is immuneACCESS, and TCRdb retained only in-frame sequences with V and J called. Part of the clones is not carried over; for the studies checked, unresolved V genes explain less than half of this, and the remainder is unexplained. The table for this sample lists fewer than 90,000 clones; around 78% of them were counted only once. 2.5% to 3% of the sample is in the top ten clones. The sequenced material came from memory CD4+ T cells from blood. Every receptor here comes from an adult in good health and CMV-seropositive.

The gene calls are TRBV10-2 and TRBJ2-1; TRBD2 might be the D (6 bases). Germline assignment: CDR1 WSHSY and CDR2 SAAADI. V shed 4 bases and J shed 2 bases, with 9 bases lying between them. CDR3 length: 14 residues. CDR3 sequence: CASSGGATYNEQFF. CDR3 DNA sequence: TGCGCCAGCAGTGGCGGGGCTACCTACAATGAGCAGTTCTTC.

The chain is built from TRBV19 and TRBJ2-3; D might be TRBD1 or TRBD2, each matching 6 bases. Germline V CDR1 and CDR2: LNHDA, SQIVND (reference sequence). This CDR3 region has 17 residues. V was cut by 6 bases and J by 5 bases, with 24 bases left in between. DNA for the CDR3: TGTGCCAGTAGCCCCACACGTAGGGGGGCTGTATTAGATACGCAGTATTTT. This translates into CASSPTRRGAVLDTQYF.

This clone counts as medium-sized (0.01 to 0.1%). This chain joins TRBV25-1 and TRBJ2-1; 14 bases map to TRBD2. The CDR3 length is 16 residues. Germline assignment: CDR1 MGHDK and CDR2 SYGVNS. Trimming at V came to 4 bases and at J to 7 bases, leaving 6 bases not matched to a gene. CDR3 protein: CASSGGLAGGGNEQFF. DNA for the CDR3: TGTGCCAGCAGTGGCGGACTAGCGGGAGGTGGGAATGAGCAGTTCTTC.

This chain connects TRBV29-1 to TRBJ1-2; D gene uncertain. Trimming stripped 3 bases from V and 2 bases from J, with 10 bases between. This CDR3 spans 13 amino acids. Germline CDR1 is SQVTM and CDR2 is ANQGSEA. In nucleotides, the CDR3 is TGCAGCGTTGAGTCGGGCCGGAACTATGGCTACACCTTC. Amino acids: CSVESGRNYGYTF.

The chain joins TRBV7-2 to TRBJ1-1; D is undetermined. Germline V CDR1 and CDR2: SGHTA, FQGNSA. The CDR3 contains 14 residues. Deletions cut 3 bases from V and 1 base from J, with 9 bases between. The DNA of the CDR3 is TGTGCCAGCAGCTTTGAGGGTAAGAACACTGAAGCTTTCTTT. This codes for CASSFEGKNTEAFF.

The chain has TRBV11-1 and TRBJ2-6, with 9 bases that match TRBD2. The germline gives CDR1 SGHAT, CDR2 FQDESV (reference sequence). Trimming cost V 6 bases and J 2 bases; bases outside gene matches: 5. The CDR3 is 16 amino acids. The CDR3 is CASSKRGEPGANVLTF. As DNA, the CDR3 is TGTGCCAGCAGTAAGCGGGGGGAGCCTGGGGCCAACGTCCTGACTTTC.

V gene TRBV30 combines with J gene TRBJ1-4, with 7 bases lining up with TRBD1. The CDR3 is 15 residues long. Germline V gene sequence: CDR1 GTSNPN, CDR2 SVGIG (reference sequence). The V segment lost 3 bases and the J segment 4 bases; nucleotides outside the gene matches: 8. The CDR3 protein is CAWSQGGDGNEKLFF. The CDR3 region has the DNA TGTGCCTGGAGCCAGGGGGGCGATGGTAATGAAAAACTGTTTTTT.

V gene TRBV10-1 combines with J gene TRBJ1-5; tentative D call: TRBD1 (6 bases). This CDR3 comprises 14 residues. Trimming removed 7 bases from V and 6 bases from J, with 16 bases in between. Germline CDR1 WNHNN, CDR2 SYGVQD (reference sequence). The CDR3 DNA sequence: TGCGCCAGCATTTGGACCCAAGGGGGTCAGCCCCAGCATTTT. Translated: CASIWTQGGQPQHF.

This clone was counted a single time. In DNA, the CDR3 is TGCGCCAGCAGCCAAGCGGGACAGGGTAATGAAAAACTGTTTTTT. Its translation: CASSQAGQGNEKLFF. The gene calls are TRBV4-1 and TRBJ1-4; TRBD1 matches 9 bases. J was trimmed by 4 bases and V by 1 base; bases with no gene match: 1. Germline V lookup: CDR1 MGHRA, CDR2 YSYEKL. The CDR3 is 15 residues long.

This clone was detected a few times. The rearrangement joins TRBV11-2 to TRBJ1-4, with D uncertain. The V end was cut by 8 bases, the J end by 4 bases, with 5 bases between. Per germline, CDR1 SGHAT and CDR2 FQNNGV. CDR3 length equals 11 residues. CDR3 bases: TGTGCCAGCGCGGGTAATGAAAAACTGTTTTTT. Translation: CASAGNEKLFF.

The chain joins TRBV2 to TRBJ2-1; 8 nucleotides match TRBD1. The germline CDR1 and CDR2 sequences are SNHLY and FYNNEI. The CDR3 loop spans 15 amino acids. J was trimmed by 8 bases and V by 6 bases; bases with no gene match: 12. Here the CDR3 reads CASRAGGGGLDEQFF. The CDR3 region has the DNA TGTGCCAGCAGAGCAGGGGGCGGCGGGTTAGATGAGCAGTTCTTC. The full variable domain, rest sourced from reference TRBV2 and TRBJ2-1, is EPEVTQTPSHQVTQMGQEVILRCVPISNHLYFYWYRQILGQKVEFLVSFYNNEISEKSEIFDDQFSVERPDGSNFTLKIRSTKLEDSAMYFCASRAGGGGLDEQFFGPGTRLTVL.

The gene calls are TRBV5-1 and TRBJ2-5; D is unresolved. Germline V gene sequence: CDR1 SGHRS, CDR2 YFSETQ. The CDR3 is made up of 14 amino acids. V lost 0 bases and J lost 5, with 11 bases in between. CDR3 sequence (DNA): TGCGCCAGCAGCTTGGAGTTAGGTGTGGAGACCCAGTACTTC. Translating it yields CASSLELGVETQYF.

A remark on this clone: One end of the junction is discordant with germline, which a read error may explain. CDR3 residues: CASIYALLTRSSEQFF. CDR3 sequence (DNA): TGTGCCAGCATTTACGCGCTCCTGACTAGATCGAGTGAGCAGTTCTTC. V usage is TRBV6-5 and J usage is TRBJ2-1, with a tentative D call TRBD2 (6 bases). The V gene's germline CDR1 is MNHEY and CDR2 SVGAGI. The CDR3 consists of 16 residues.

Worth noting for this clone: One end of the junction does not line up with germline, which may come from a read error. The chain joins TRBV7-2 to TRBJ1-1; tentatively, D is TRBD1 (6 bases). This CDR3 has 14 residues. Per germline, CDR1 SGHTA and CDR2 FQGNSA. The CDR3 DNA sequence: TGTGCCAGCAGCGAGGGGGGGGTGAATACTGAAGCTTTCTTT. Amino acid sequence: CASSEGGVNTEAFF.

The chain employs TRBV5-1 and TRBJ2-2, with D unresolved. In germline, CDR1 is SGHRS, CDR2 YFSETQ. V lost 1 base and J lost 0, with 10 bases in between. This CDR3 has 16 residues. CDR3 loop: CASSLLGNPNTGELFF. The CDR3 DNA reads TGCGCCAGCAGCTTGCTAGGTAACCCGAACACCGGGGAGCTGTTTTTT. Filled out from reference TRBV5-1 and TRBJ2-2, the complete variable domain reads KAGVTQTPRYLIKTRGQQVTLSCSPISGHRSVSWYQQTPGQGLQFLFEYFSETQRNKGNFPGRFSGRQFSNSRSEMNVSTLELGDSALYLCASSLLGNPNTGELFFGEGSRLTVL.